This T cell receptor beta chain was recovered during a study of regulatory T cells in long-lasting Graves disease. Findings and caveats of the study: Persistent disease preferred TRBV28, TRBJ1-2 and TRBJ2-5; new disease, TRBV20-1 and TRBJ2-1. Whereas new patients shared about a thousand public clonotypes, persistent patients shared more, at some 2,700. Because few samples were included, accuracy may have been lower.

Many counts were recorded for this clonotype. No antigen is known for it. Construction of TCR beta libraries relied on iRepertoire HTBI primers and on Arm-PCR targeting CDR3 regions. TCRdb fed the multiplex PCR reads into MiXCR, producing one record per CDR3 protein. The table has nearly 350,000 distinct CDR3 sequences, roughly a fifth seen once. Time point meaning: persistent/refractory GD, antithyroid drugs over 5 years with positive TRAb. There was RNA extracted from PBMCs, and the TCR library was made from it. Each patient gave roughly 10 milliliters of EDTA-anticoagulated peripheral blood. With 6 bases removed from V and 0 bases from J, the gap between germline ends came to 14 bases. CDR3 size: 15 residues.

The chain links TRBV12-3 or TRBV12-4 to TRBJ1-1; D is unclear. The TCR originated in a female donor with Graves disease. This sample comprised peripheral blood mononuclear cells (PBMCs), obtained when the disease was refractory, from a patient treated with antithyroid drugs. The CDR3 loop is CASRGGRGLNTEAFF. The CDR3 DNA sequence: TGTGCCAGCAGGGGCGGCCGTGGTTTGAACACTGAAGCTTTCTTT.